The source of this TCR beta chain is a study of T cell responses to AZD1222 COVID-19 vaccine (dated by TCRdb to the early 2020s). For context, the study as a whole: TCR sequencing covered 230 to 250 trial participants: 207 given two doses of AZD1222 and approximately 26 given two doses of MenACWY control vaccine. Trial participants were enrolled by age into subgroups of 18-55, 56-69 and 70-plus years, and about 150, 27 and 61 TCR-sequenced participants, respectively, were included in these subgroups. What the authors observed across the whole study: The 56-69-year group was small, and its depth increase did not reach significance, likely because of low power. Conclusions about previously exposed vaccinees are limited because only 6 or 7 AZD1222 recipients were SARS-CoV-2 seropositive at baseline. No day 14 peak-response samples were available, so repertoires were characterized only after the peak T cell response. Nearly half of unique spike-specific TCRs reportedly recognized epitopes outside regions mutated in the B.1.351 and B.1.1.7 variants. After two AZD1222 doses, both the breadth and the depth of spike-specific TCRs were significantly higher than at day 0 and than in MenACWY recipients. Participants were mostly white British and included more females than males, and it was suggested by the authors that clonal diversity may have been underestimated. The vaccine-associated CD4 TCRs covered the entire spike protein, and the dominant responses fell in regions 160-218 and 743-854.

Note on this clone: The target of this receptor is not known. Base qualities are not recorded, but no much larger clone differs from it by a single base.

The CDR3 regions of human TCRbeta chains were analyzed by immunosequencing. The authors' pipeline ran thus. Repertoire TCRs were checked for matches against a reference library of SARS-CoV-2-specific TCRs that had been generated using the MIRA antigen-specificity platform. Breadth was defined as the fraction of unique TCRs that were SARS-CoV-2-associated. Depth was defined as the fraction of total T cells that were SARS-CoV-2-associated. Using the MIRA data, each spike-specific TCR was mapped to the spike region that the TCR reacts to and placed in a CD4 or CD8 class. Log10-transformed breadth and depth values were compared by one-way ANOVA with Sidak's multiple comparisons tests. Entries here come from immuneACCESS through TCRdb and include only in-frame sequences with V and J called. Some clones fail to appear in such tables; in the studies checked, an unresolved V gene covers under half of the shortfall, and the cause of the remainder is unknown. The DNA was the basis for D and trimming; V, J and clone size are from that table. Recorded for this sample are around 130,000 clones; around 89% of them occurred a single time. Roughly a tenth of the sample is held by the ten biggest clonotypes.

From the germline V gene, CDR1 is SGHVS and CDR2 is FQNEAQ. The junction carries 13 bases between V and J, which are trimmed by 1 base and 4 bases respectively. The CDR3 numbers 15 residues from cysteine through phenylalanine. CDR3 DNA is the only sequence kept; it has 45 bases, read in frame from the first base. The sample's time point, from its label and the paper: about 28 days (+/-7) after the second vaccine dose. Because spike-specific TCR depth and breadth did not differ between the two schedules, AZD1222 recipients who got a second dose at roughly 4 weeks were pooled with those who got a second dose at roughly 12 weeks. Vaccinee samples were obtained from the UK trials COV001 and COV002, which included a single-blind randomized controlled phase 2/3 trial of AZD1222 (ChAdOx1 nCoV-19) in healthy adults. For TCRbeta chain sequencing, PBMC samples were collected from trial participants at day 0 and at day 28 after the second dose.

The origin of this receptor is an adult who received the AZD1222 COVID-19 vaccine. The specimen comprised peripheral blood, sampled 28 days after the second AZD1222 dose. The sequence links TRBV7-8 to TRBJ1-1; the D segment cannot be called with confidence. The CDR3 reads CASSLDYVGFTEAFF. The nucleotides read TGTGCCAGCAGCTTAGACTACGTGGGGTTCACTGAAGCTTTCTTT.